Listed below are T cell receptor beta chains from one sample, sequenced in a study of shared clonotypes between healthy human individuals. Assay: immunoSEQ multiplex PCR; the TCRdb copy retains only in-frame clones and omits some. The sample has 550,000 to 850,000 clones; roughly 70% are singletons. Sequencing was done on a sample of memory CD4+ T cells sorted from blood. Receptor source: a woman younger than 45 in good health. Both conserved end residues are part of each CDR3. D genes are given only for firm matches. Only part of the rows carry a size: once, few, many, or a class if the clone is expanded.

clone_size	j_call	v_call	d_call	cdr3_nt	cdr3_aa
.	TRBJ2-7	TRBV5-1	.	TGCGCCAGCAGCTTGGGGGCCGGGACATTCTACGAGCAGTACTTC	CASSLGAGTFYEQYF
few	TRBJ1-1	TRBV28	.	TGTGCCAGCAGTCCATCCCAGGGAGCGGGCACTGAAGCTTTCTTT	CASSPSQGAGTEAFF
once	TRBJ2-2	TRBV5-4	.	TGTGCCAGCAGCCAAGGGGGGGACGGCGGGGAGCTGTTTTTT	CASSQGGDGGELFF
.	TRBJ2-5	TRBV5-4	TRBD1	TGTGCCAGCAGCGGATACAGGGGTGAGGAGACCCAGTACTTC	CASSGYRGEETQYF
.	TRBJ2-7	TRBV5-5	.	TGTGCCAGCAGCTTGCAGGGGCTGGGGTACGAGCAGTACTTC	CASSLQGLGYEQYF
.	TRBJ2-1	TRBV11-3	.	TGTGCCAGCAGCTTAGGGCCTCAGGAGAGCTCCTACAATGAGCAGTTCTTC	CASSLGPQESSYNEQFF
.	TRBJ1-2	TRBV5-4	TRBD1	TGTGCCAGCAGCGCCAGGGGGGAAGGGGGCTACACCTTC	CASSARGEGGYTF
.	TRBJ1-1	TRBV29-1	TRBD1	TGCAGCGTGCATTCAGGGGGCACTGAAGCTTTCTTT	CSVHSGGTEAFF
.	TRBJ1-2	TRBV4-2	TRBD1	TGTGCCAGCAGCCTACAACAGGGGAATAATAACTATGGCTACACCTTC	CASSLQQGNNNYGYTF
.	TRBJ1-2	TRBV28	TRBD1	TGTGCCAGCAGCACTGGGACAGTCTATGGCTACACCTTC	CASSTGTVYGYTF
.	TRBJ2-1	TRBV5-1	TRBD2	TGCGCCAGCAGCTTGAGACCAGCGGGAGCTCACAATGAGCAGTTCTTC	CASSLRPAGAHNEQFF
.	TRBJ1-1	TRBV5-4	.	TGTGCCAGCAGCACCCCGGGCCAAGGAATCCCCCAAGCTTTCTTT	CASSTPGQGIPQAFF
once	TRBJ1-5	TRBV6-5	TRBD1	TGTGCCAGCAGCCGGGACAGGTTCAATCAGCCCCAGCATTTT	CASSRDRFNQPQHF
.	TRBJ2-5	TRBV4-1	TRBD2	TGCGCCAGCAGCCCGGGACTAGCGGGAGGATTGCAGACCCAGTACTTC	CASSPGLAGGLQTQYF
.	TRBJ2-1	TRBV28	TRBD1	TGTGCCAGCAGTTTGGCAGGGACAGGGGGCAATGAGCAGTTCTTC	CASSLAGTGGNEQFF
once	TRBJ1-5	TRBV4-1	.	TGCGCCAGCAGCCAAGGAGAATGGGGCAATCAGCCCCAGCATTTT	CASSQGEWGNQPQHF
.	TRBJ2-3	TRBV10-1	TRBD2	TGCGCCAGCAGTCTAGCGGGAACAGATACGCAGTATTTT	CASSLAGTDTQYF
few	TRBJ2-3	TRBV6-5	TRBD1	TGTGCCAGCACACAGGGGCTAACAGATACGCAGTATTTT	CASTQGLTDTQYF
.	TRBJ1-4	TRBV21-1	.	TGTGCCAGCAGCCCAAAGGGGTTCTCGGATGAAAAACTGTTTTTT	CASSPKGFSDEKLFF
.	TRBJ2-1	TRBV4-2	TRBD2	TGTGCCAGCAGCCCCGGGGTAGCGGGAGAGGGTGAGCAGTTCTTC	CASSPGVAGEGEQFF
.	TRBJ1-3	TRBV28	TRBD1	TGTGCCAGCAGTCGGACGACAGGGGAGAACACCATATATTTT	CASSRTTGENTIYF
.	TRBJ2-7	TRBV20-1	TRBD2	TGCAGTGCTAGCTCGGGGGGGCAGTACTTC	CSASSGGQYF
.	TRBJ2-7	TRBV7-8	.	TGTGCCAGCAGCTTAGGGATAGGGAAAGTCTACGAGCAGTACTTC	CASSLGIGKVYEQYF
.	TRBJ1-1	TRBV28	.	TGTGCCAGCAGTTTAACAGGGCTTACTGAAGCTTTCTTT	CASSLTGLTEAFF
.	TRBJ2-5	TRBV10-3	.	TGTGCCATCAGTGAGAAGCAGGGTACCATCTCTACGAACTTC	CAISEKQGTISTNF
.	TRBJ1-6	TRBV19	.	TGTGCCAGTAGTTCGACACCCAATTCACCCCTCCACTTT	CASSSTPNSPLHF
.	TRBJ2-1	TRBV19	.	TGTGCCAGTATTAATCTAGGGCAGGGCACTGAGCAGTTCTTC	CASINLGQGTEQFF